This T cell receptor beta chain was observed in a study of T-cell memory formation after mild COVID-19. Study observations and caveats: Clones shrinking between day 15 and 85 showed a balanced CD4/CD8 split, and those that grew later tilted toward CD4+.

The germline V and J ends were trimmed by 6 bases and 1 base, with 9 bases remaining between them. This CDR3 is 13 amino acids long. CDR1 is ENHRY, CDR2 SYGVKD, per germline. Each CDR3 protein gets one entry after TCRdb re-called the 5' RACE reads with MiXCR. The profile shows under 450,000 distinct CDR3 sequences, 20% to 25% of them singletons. This clonotype was found a few times. Its antigen is unknown. The source material was PBMCs or a T cell subset sorted from them (not recorded which). The clonotype was recovered from a man aged 18 to 30 who had mild COVID-19 (a few samples of this study predate the infection). Cell type and time point are not known. The rearrangement joins TRBV10-3 to TRBJ1-1; D is undetermined. The CDR3 nucleotides read TGTGCCATCAGCGCGGACCAGAACACTGAAGCTTTCTTT. Encoded protein: CAISADQNTEAFF.